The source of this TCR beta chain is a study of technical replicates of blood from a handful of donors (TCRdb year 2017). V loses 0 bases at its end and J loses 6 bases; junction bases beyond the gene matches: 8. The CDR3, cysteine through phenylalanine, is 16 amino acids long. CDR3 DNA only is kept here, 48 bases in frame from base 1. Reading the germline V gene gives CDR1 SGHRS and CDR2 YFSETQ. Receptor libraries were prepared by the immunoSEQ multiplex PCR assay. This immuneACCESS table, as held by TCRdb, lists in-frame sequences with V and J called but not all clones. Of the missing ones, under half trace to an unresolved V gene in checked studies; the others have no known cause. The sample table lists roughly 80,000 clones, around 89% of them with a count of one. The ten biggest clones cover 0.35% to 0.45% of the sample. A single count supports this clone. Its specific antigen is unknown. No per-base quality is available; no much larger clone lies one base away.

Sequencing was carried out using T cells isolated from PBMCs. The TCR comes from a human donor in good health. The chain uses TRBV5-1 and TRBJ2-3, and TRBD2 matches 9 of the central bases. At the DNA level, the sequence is TGCGCCAGCAGCTTGGCCCCTAGCGGGGTGAGGGATACGCAGTATTTT. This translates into CASSLAPSGVRDTQYF.